The clone carrying this TCR beta chain was recorded once. Its target is unknown. Assay used: immunoSEQ multiplex PCR; TCRdb lists only in-frame clones, some missing. The sample yields about 170,000 clones, 87% seen once. This CDR3 contains 15 residues. Germline lookup yields CDR1 MNHEY and CDR2 SVGAGI. Trimming took off 2 bases at V and 4 bases at J, with 11 bases between the two ends. The sample comes from a study of cytomegalovirus exposure and HLA in healthy donors. Study results and limitations: Three chains tied to CMV proved CMV antigen-specific in vitro.

This chain links TRBV6-5 with TRBJ2-2; weak D call: TRBD1 (5 bases). The specimen was PBMCs. The source is a woman between 25 and 40 years old in good health and CMV-seronegative. CDR3 amino acids: CASSYELTVTGELFF. For the CDR3, the DNA is TGTGCCAGCAGTTACGAATTGACAGTCACCGGGGAGCTGTTTTTT.